This T cell receptor (beta chain) was recovered during a study of T cells in Graves' hyperthyroidism and ophthalmopathy. Amplified TCR beta CDR3 regions derived from RNA transcripts. Using the HTBI primer set, a first-round RT-PCR was run on the TCR CDR3. MiXCR, applied by TCRdb to the multiplex PCR reads, yields one record per CDR3 protein. The sample lists about 420,000 distinct CDR3 sequences; roughly 13% were seen once. The V gene lost 1 base and the J gene lost 2 bases, with 12 bases spanning the gap. Germline loops: CDR1 LGHNA, CDR2 YNFKEQ. This CDR3 contains 15 residues. Absence of ophthalmopathy progression within 18 months defined stable Graves' hyperthyroidism. With a duration under 2 months, the hyperthyroidism was newly diagnosed in patients aged 18 to 65. Every diagnosis used clinical symptoms, serum thyroxine and TRAb, thyroid ultrasound and orbital computed tomography.

The sequenced material came from blood. The sequence derives from a woman aged 18-29 years with Graves' hyperthyroidism. The chain links TRBV4-2 to TRBJ2-7, with a weak D call TRBD2 (6 bases). The DNA for the CDR3 is TGTGCCAGCAGCCAAGCCGGGACTCAAGCCTACGAGCAGTACTTC. This codes for CASSQAGTQAYEQYF.